A selection of T cell receptor beta chains follows, all from one sample in a study of T cell responses to AZD1222 COVID-19 vaccine. Libraries were prepared by immunoSEQ multiplex PCR; TCRdb keeps only in-frame clonotypes and omits some of them. This table holds about 130,000 clones, approximately 90% found once. The sequences come from peripheral blood, collected on day 0 of AZD1222 vaccination. The receptors were sampled from an adult in good health. CDR3s include the opening cysteine and the closing phenylalanine or tryptophan. The D gene is left open where the match is weak. Clone size is stated in some rows and not others, as once, few, many or a class when expanded.

>TRBJ2-2|-|TRBV7-3|-
CASSTSRGHSGELFF
TGTGCCAGCAGCACGTCACGGGGGCATTCCGGGGAGCTGTTTTTT
>TRBJ1-2|-|TRBV28|-
CASTIFTGWYGYTF
TGTGCCAGCACTATATTCACAGGATGGTACGGCTACACCTTC
>TRBJ1-5|-|TRBV10-2|-
CASSEGNRYNQPQHF
TGCGCCAGCAGTGAGGGGAACAGATACAATCAGCCCCAGCATTTT
>TRBJ1-6|-|TRBV28|-
CASRPSFSSYNSPLHF
TGTGCCAGCAGGCCATCATTCAGCTCCTATAATTCACCCCTCCACTTT
>TRBJ1-4|-|TRBV7-2|-
CASSLGGALNEKLFF
TGTGCCAGCAGCTTGGGGGGGGCCCTTAATGAAAAACTGTTTTTT
>TRBJ2-1|-|TRBV24-1|-
CATSDPGRGVDNEQFF
TGTGCCACCAGTGATCCGGGCAGGGGGGTTGACAATGAGCAGTTCTTC
>TRBJ1-5|-|TRBV28|-
CASTKREGRKPQHF
TGTGCCAGCACTAAACGGGAGGGGAGGAAGCCCCAGCATTTT
>TRBJ1-1|once|TRBV23-1|TRBD1
CASSKNRDRDTEAFF
TGCGCCAGCAGCAAGAACCGGGACAGGGACACTGAAGCTTTCTTT
>TRBJ2-2|-|TRBV27|-
CASSLSLAGASNTGELFF
TGTGCCAGCAGTTTATCGTTGGCGGGGGCCTCGAACACCGGGGAGCTGTTTTTT
>TRBJ1-1|-|TRBV5-1|-
CASSLAANTEAFF
TGCGCCAGCAGCTTGGCAGCGAACACTGAAGCTTTCTTT
>TRBJ2-2|-|TRBV25-1|TRBD1
CASSERQGNLFGELFF
TGTGCCAGCAGTGAACGACAGGGCAATCTGTTCGGGGAGCTGTTTTTT
>TRBJ2-5|-|TRBV11-2|-
CASSFRGGEEETQYF
TGTGCCAGCAGCTTCCGCGGAGGCGAAGAGGAGACCCAGTACTTC
>TRBJ1-2|-|TRBV18|TRBD1
CASSPIIDRDEGYTF
TGTGCCAGCTCACCAATTATCGACAGGGACGAGGGCTACACCTTC
>TRBJ1-5|-|TRBV15|-
CATRADRINQPQHF
TGTGCCACCAGAGCCGACAGGATAAATCAGCCCCAGCATTTT
>TRBJ1-2|-|TRBV6-5|-
CASSYPQAPGYTF
TGTGCCAGCAGTTACCCACAGGCCCCGGGCTACACCTTC
>TRBJ1-1|-|TRBV28|-
CASSLGTADEAFF
TGTGCCAGCAGTTTAGGGACTGCTGATGAAGCTTTCTTT
>TRBJ2-2|-|TRBV4-3|-
CASSQVVGAITTGELFF
TGCGCCAGCAGCCAAGTCGTGGGGGCCATCACCACCGGGGAGCTGTTTTTT
>TRBJ2-7|-|TRBV3-1/TRBV3-2|-
CASSQGGVPHEQYF
TGTGCCAGCAGCCAAGGGGGGGTACCCCACGAGCAGTACTTC
>TRBJ1-3|-|TRBV7-2|-
CASSLVPPNTIYF
TGTGCCAGCAGCTTAGTACCCCCGAACACCATATATTTT
>TRBJ1-1|-|TRBV5-4|-
CASSPGLKNTEAFF
TGTGCCAGCAGCCCGGGACTCAAGAACACTGAAGCTTTCTTT
>TRBJ2-1|once|TRBV29-1|-
CSVEGVRGPEQFF
TGCAGCGTTGAAGGGGTGAGGGGTCCTGAGCAGTTCTTC
>TRBJ1-5|once|TRBV5-1|TRBD1
CASSLGQGGGNQPQHF
TGCGCCAGCAGCTTGGGGCAGGGGGGCGGCAATCAGCCCCAGCATTTT
>TRBJ1-1|once|TRBV24-1|-
CATSLTEGAEAFF
TGTGCCACCTCTTTAACAGAGGGGGCTGAAGCTTTCTTT
>TRBJ2-2|-|TRBV5-4|-
CASSLGHYTGELFF
TGTGCCAGCAGCTTGGGACATTACACCGGGGAGCTGTTTTTT
>TRBJ1-2|-|TRBV11-3|-
CASSSDASGGYTF
TGTGCCAGCAGCTCGGACGCAAGTGGTGGCTACACCTTC
>TRBJ1-1|-|TRBV28|-
CASSAGSTEAFF
TGTGCCAGCAGCGCAGGGAGCACTGAAGCTTTCTTT
>TRBJ1-1|-|TRBV5-1|TRBD1
CASSLEGQENTEAFF
TGCGCCAGCAGCTTGGAGGGACAGGAGAACACTGAAGCTTTCTTT
>TRBJ1-4|-|TRBV14|-
CASSLRATEKLFF
TGTGCCAGCAGCCTGAGGGCCACTGAAAAACTGTTTTTT
>TRBJ1-1|once|TRBV6-2/TRBV6-3|TRBD1
CASSQMLGTGFVSF
TGTGCCAGCAGCCAAATGCTTGGGACAGGGTTTGTTTCTTTT
>TRBJ1-2|-|TRBV25-1|-
CASSEYNYGYTF
TGTGCCAGCAGTGAATATAACTATGGCTACACCTTC
>TRBJ1-3|-|TRBV15|-
CATSRGRSRMSGNTIYF
TGTGCCACCAGCAGAGGGCGAAGCAGAATGTCTGGAAACACCATATATTTT
>TRBJ2-7|-|TRBV27|TRBD1
CASSLLGWGAGQGASYEQYF
TGTGCCAGCAGTTTATTGGGTTGGGGTGCGGGACAGGGGGCCTCCTACGAGCAGTACTTC
>TRBJ1-4|-|TRBV19|-
CASNRDGVGEKLFF
TGTGCCAGCAACAGGGATGGGGTTGGTGAAAAACTGTTTTTT
>TRBJ2-3|-|TRBV27|TRBD1
CASSFSHRGDTQYF
TGTGCCAGCAGTTTTTCTCACAGGGGGGATACGCAGTATTTT
>TRBJ1-2|-|TRBV4-3|-
CASSQDKSPRYGYTF
TGCGCCAGCAGCCAAGATAAAAGTCCCCGTTATGGCTACACCTTC
>TRBJ1-2|-|TRBV28|TRBD1
CASRDRVGFNYGYTF
TGTGCCAGCAGGGACAGGGTAGGGTTCAACTATGGCTACACCTTC
>TRBJ2-1|-|TRBV15|TRBD1
CATSHDRGANEQFF
TGTGCCACCAGCCATGACAGGGGGGCCAATGAGCAGTTCTTC
>TRBJ1-5|-|TRBV25-1|-
CASSPGRYHSNQPQHF
TGTGCCAGCAGTCCCGGCAGATATCATAGCAATCAGCCCCAGCATTTT
>TRBJ2-7|few|TRBV19|-
CASSLKVHYEQYF
TGTGCCAGTAGTCTCAAAGTACACTACGAGCAGTACTTC
>TRBJ1-1|-|TRBV7-2|-
CASSLVPGMNTEAFF
TGTGCCAGCAGCTTAGTCCCAGGAATGAACACTGAAGCTTTCTTT
>TRBJ1-1|-|TRBV3-1/TRBV3-2|-
CASSQDPVTEAFF
TGTGCCAGCAGCCAAGACCCAGTCACTGAAGCTTTCTTT
>TRBJ2-3|-|TRBV19|-
CARDRPGLRDTQYF
TGTGCCAGGGACCGCCCGGGACTCCGAGATACGCAGTATTTT
>TRBJ1-5|-|TRBV30|-
CAWSNQFNQPQHF
TGTGCCTGGAGTAATCAGTTCAATCAGCCCCAGCATTTT
>TRBJ2-7|-|TRBV5-1|TRBD1
CASSPTGQGGNEQYF
TGCGCCAGCAGCCCTACGGGACAGGGTGGCAACGAGCAGTACTTC
>TRBJ1-3|-|TRBV19|-
CASSLVNHSGNTIYF
TGTGCCAGTAGTCTTGTCAACCACTCTGGAAACACCATATATTTT
>TRBJ2-5|-|TRBV7-8|-
CASSLKGGDPALETQYF
TGTGCCAGCAGCCTCAAAGGGGGGGACCCAGCCCTAGAGACCCAGTACTTC
>TRBJ2-7|-|TRBV4-3|TRBD2
CASSQDNSGGYEQYF
TGCGCCAGCAGCCAAGATAATAGCGGGGGGTACGAGCAGTACTTC
>TRBJ2-6|-|TRBV30|-
CAWGGTGANVLTF
TGTGCCTGGGGGGGAACTGGGGCCAACGTCCTGACTTTC
>TRBJ1-2|-|TRBV24-1|TRBD1
CATSDSTGTEDYGYTF
TGTGCCACCAGTGATTCCACCGGGACAGAAGACTATGGCTACACCTTC
>TRBJ2-7|-|TRBV9|TRBD1
CASSSRGPAYEQYF
TGTGCCAGCAGCTCAAGGGGGCCGGCCTACGAGCAGTACTTC
>TRBJ2-6|-|TRBV14|-
CASRHHGGTGANVLTF
TGTGCCAGCAGGCACCACGGAGGGACTGGGGCCAACGTCCTGACTTTC
>TRBJ1-1|-|TRBV4-1|-
CASSLLFEGGTEAFF
TGCGCCAGCAGCCTACTCTTCGAGGGAGGCACTGAAGCTTTCTTT
>TRBJ2-1|once|TRBV11-3|TRBD2
CASSQEAGGGNEQFF
TGTGCCAGCAGCCAAGAGGCGGGCGGGGGCAATGAGCAGTTCTTC
>TRBJ2-7|-|TRBV4-3|TRBD1
CASSQAGQAYSYEQYF
TGCGCCAGCAGCCAAGCGGGACAGGCTTACTCCTACGAGCAGTACTTC
>TRBJ1-6|-|TRBV4-1|-
CASSQDSRGESPLHF
TGCGCCAGCAGCCAGGACTCAAGGGGGGAATCACCCCTCCACTTT
>TRBJ1-6|once|TRBV25-1|TRBD1
CASSGWTGSSPLHF
TGTGCCAGCAGTGGATGGACAGGTTCCTCACCCCTCCACTTT
>TRBJ1-4|-|TRBV9|-
CASSVTGNEKLFF
TGTGCCAGCAGCGTAACGGGTAATGAAAAACTGTTTTTT
>TRBJ2-5|-|TRBV7-9|TRBD2
CASSTPSAGGPRQETQYF
TGTGCCAGCAGCACCCCATCAGCGGGGGGGCCTCGTCAAGAGACCCAGTACTTC
>TRBJ2-5|-|TRBV10-3|TRBD2
CAISGTSGVQETQYF
TGTGCCATCAGTGGGACTAGCGGAGTTCAAGAGACCCAGTACTTC
>TRBJ2-7|-|TRBV27|-
CASSFPSYEQYF
TGTGCCAGCAGTTTCCCCTCCTACGAGCAGTACTTC